Each of the 30 T cell receptor beta chains below was sequenced from the same sample in a study of T cell repertoires in aging, cancer and after chemotherapy. TCR beta rearrangements were amplified from peripheral blood genomic DNA. Rearranged V-D-J TRB sequences were amplified with a mixed TRB-A/B primer pool. Each CDR3 protein gets one entry after TCRdb re-called the multiplex PCR reads with MiXCR. The table lists some 9,000 distinct CDR3 sequences, about two fifths of them singletons. The sample consisted of blood. Source of these receptors: a human donor with a solid tumor.

In DNA form, the CDR3 reads TGTGCCACCCAACCCGGGGGCAATGAGAACTATGGCTACACCTTC. The encoded protein is CATQPGGNENYGYTF. The rearrangement uses TRBV12-3 or TRBV12-4 and TRBJ1-2; possibly TRBD1 for D (6 bases). V was clipped by 10 bases and J by 2 bases, with 20 bases between them. CDR3 length: 15 amino acids.

The chain uses TRBV19 and TRBJ1-5; perhaps TRBD1 as D (5 bases). The V end lost 6 bases, the J end lost 3 bases, and 18 bases lay between the germline ends. The germline V gene encodes CDR1 LNHDA and CDR2 SQIVND (reference sequence). There are 16 residues in the CDR3. CDR3 loop: CASSQSGLGNNQPQHF. DNA of the CDR3: TGTGCCAGTAGCCAGTCAGGGCTGGGTAACAATCAGCCCCAGCATTTT.

The V and J genes are TRBV11-3 and TRBJ1-1, with D perhaps matching TRBD1 (5 bases). V lost 1 base and J 3 bases, leaving 6 bases between the germline ends. Germline V gives CDR1 SGHNT, CDR2 YENEEA. CDR3 length: 13 amino acids. CDR3 residues: CASSLGQYTEAFF. DNA for the CDR3: TGTGCCAGCAGCTTAGGACAGTACACTGAAGCTTTCTTT.

This chain links TRBV11-3 with TRBJ2-5, with D tentatively TRBD2 (5 bases). Germline lookup yields CDR1 SGHNT and CDR2 YENEEA. V gave up 5 bases and J gave up 4 bases, with 17 bases separating them. The CDR3 is 15 amino acids. For the CDR3, the DNA is TGTGCCAGCAGCCGGCTCGCGGGTTCGAGAGAGACCCAGTACTTC. Its protein product is CASSRLAGSRETQYF.

This clonotype was recorded a few times. The chain joins TRBV19 to TRBJ2-1; D might be TRBD1 or TRBD2, each matching 5 bases. The CDR3 is 17 residues long. Germline V gives CDR1 LNHDA, CDR2 SQIVND (reference sequence). V was clipped by 8 bases and J by 0 bases, with 20 bases between them. CDR3 amino acids: CASLGGGSHSSYNEQFF. The CDR3 region has the DNA TGTGCCAGTCTGGGTGGGGGATCCCACAGCTCCTACAATGAGCAGTTCTTC.

This clonotype has more than one count but fewer than ten. The chain links TRBV19 to TRBJ1-2, with D unresolved. Trimming cost V 6 bases and J 2 bases, with 13 bases left between them. Looked up from germline, CDR1 is LNHDA and CDR2 is SQIVND (reference sequence). The CDR3 is 14 amino acids. The CDR3 sequence is CASRTDGSNYGYTF. The CDR3 DNA reads as TGTGCCAGTAGAACAGACGGTAGCAACTATGGCTACACCTTC.

This clonotype is classed as medium-sized. The gene calls are TRBV11-3 and TRBJ2-1, with a weak D call TRBD2 (7 bases). This CDR3 spans 17 amino acids. V shed 6 bases and J shed 4 bases, with 22 bases lying between them. Germline loops: CDR1 SGHNT, CDR2 YENEEA. CDR3 region: CASSKRGGGPDYNEQFF. The CDR3 region has the DNA TGTGCCAGCAGTAAGAGGGGGGGAGGGCCGGATTACAATGAGCAGTTCTTC.

The sample holds a few counts of this clonotype. The chain carries TRBV19 and TRBJ1-1; D perhaps matches TRBD1 (5 bases). Germline CDR1 LNHDA, CDR2 SQIVND (reference sequence). V dropped 6 bases and J dropped 0 bases, with 14 bases sitting between them. CDR3 length: 15 amino acids. CDR3 region: CASRTRQRMNTEAFF. The CDR3 region has the DNA TGTGCCAGTAGGACTCGACAGCGAATGAACACTGAAGCTTTCTTT.

The chain is built from TRBV13 and TRBJ1-1, with 7 bases fitting TRBD1. This CDR3 has 16 amino acids. Germline trimming cut 5 bases from V and 4 bases from J; bases unmatched to any gene: 13. Looked up from germline, CDR1 is PRHDT and CDR2 is FYEKMQ (reference sequence). The CDR3 loop is CASSRTDREGGTEAFF. The CDR3 DNA reads as TGTGCCAGCAGCCGTACCGACAGGGAAGGGGGCACTGAAGCTTTCTTT.

About this clonotype itself: A much larger clone lies one base from this, so it may be a read error. This sequence joins TRBV29-1 and TRBJ2-5; 7 nucleotides align to TRBD2. The CDR3 runs to 13 residues. The germline gives CDR1 SQVTM, CDR2 ANQGSEA. This CDR3 is CSVDAGAGETEYF. The CDR3 DNA sequence: TGCAGCGTTGATGCGGGAGCCGGGGAGACCGAGTACTTC.

In this sample, this clonotype turned up a few times. This chain joins TRBV7-6 and TRBJ2-2; TRBD1 matches 8 bases. Germline V gene lookup returns CDR1 SGHVS and CDR2 FNYEAQ. CDR3 length: 17 amino acids. After removal of 5 bases from V and 3 bases from J, the junction contained 11 bases not matched to a gene. The CDR3 nucleotides are TGTGCCAGCAGCCTTCGTCAGGGGGCGTTTGACACCGGGGAGCTGTTTTTT. This encodes CASSLRQGAFDTGELFF.

This clonotype occurred once. This chain joins TRBV5-4 and TRBJ2-7; no clear D gene. The CDR3 covers 12 residues. Trimming stripped 4 bases from V and 2 bases from J, with 7 bases between. Germline V CDR1 and CDR2: SGHNT, YYREEE (reference sequence). The CDR3 DNA reads TGTGCCAGCAGCGTCGACACCTACGAGCAGTACTTC. Amino acids: CASSVDTYEQYF.

This clonotype was seen a few times. The chain uses TRBV18 and TRBJ2-2, with TRBD1 as a possible D gene (6 bases). This CDR3 has 16 amino acids. V was pared by 6 bases and J by 5 bases, with 19 bases between. Germline CDR1 is KGHSH and CDR2 is LQKENI. The CDR3 nucleotides are TGTGCCAGCTCCCCCACCCAGGGGCGAGATACCGGGGAGCTGTTTTTT. It yields the protein CASSPTQGRDTGELFF.

This chain connects TRBV30 to TRBJ2-3; D gene ambiguous. Trimming took off 5 bases at V and 3 bases at J, with 6 bases between the two ends. The CDR3 runs to 11 residues. Germline loops: CDR1 GTSNPN, CDR2 SVGIG (reference sequence). CDR3 amino acids: CAWVKTDTQYF. For the CDR3, the DNA is TGTGCCTGGGTCAAGACAGATACGCAGTATTTT. The full variable domain, in which reference TRBV30 and TRBJ2-3 provide the parts outside the CDR3, is SQTIHQWPATLVQPVGSPLSLECTVEGTSNPNLYWYRQAAGRGLQLLFYSVGIGQISSEVPQNLSASRPQDRQFILSSKKLLLSDSGFYLCAWVKTDTQYFGPGTRLTVL.

The rearrangement uses TRBV6-2 or TRBV6-3 and TRBJ2-1, with D tentatively TRBD2 (5 bases). V dropped 2 bases and J dropped 7 bases, with 9 bases sitting between them. The germline CDR1 and CDR2 sequences are MNHEY and SVGEGT. CDR3 length: 13 residues. CDR3 residues: CASSYGGVNEQFF. The CDR3 coding sequence is TGTGCCAGCAGTTACGGAGGCGTGAATGAGCAGTTCTTC.

This clonotype was found a few times. V is TRBV5-6 and J is TRBJ2-3; tentatively, D is TRBD2 (6 bases). V lost 1 base and J lost 5, with 14 bases in between. Germline V gives CDR1 SGHDT, CDR2 YYEEEE. CDR3 size: 15 residues. The CDR3 DNA is TGTGCCAGCAGCTTGTTCGGGGGAACACAAGATACGCAGTATTTT. Protein product: CASSLFGGTQDTQYF.

By sample fraction, this clonotype is medium-sized. The J gene is TRBJ2-3, the V gene TRBV29-1; 10 bases fit TRBD1. V dropped 7 bases and J dropped 2; count of bases not matched to a gene: 6. CDR1 is SQVTM and CDR2 is ANQGSEA in the germline V gene. CDR3 size: 14 residues. CDR3 in amino acids: CSAEGTGVTDTQYF. In nucleotides, the CDR3 is TGCAGCGCCGAAGGGACAGGGGTCACAGATACGCAGTATTTT.

By sample fraction, this clonotype is medium-sized. J is TRBJ1-1 and V is TRBV29-1; TRBD1 matches 7 bases. The CDR3 extends over 14 amino acids. Germline values: CDR1 SQVTM, CDR2 ANQGSEA. Unmatched junction bases numbered 10, after V lost 4 bases and J lost 5 bases. The CDR3 region is CSVVNRGVETEAFF. CDR3 nucleotide sequence: TGCAGCGTTGTTAACAGGGGAGTAGAGACTGAAGCTTTCTTT.

The rearrangement links TRBV6-1 to TRBJ1-4, with 9 bases identical to TRBD1. Germline CDR1 reads MNHNS; CDR2 reads SASEGT. J gave up 9 bases and V 5 bases, and 13 bases lay outside the gene matches. The CDR3 runs to 16 residues. The CDR3 reads CASSITGQGSWQKLFF. DNA of the CDR3: TGTGCCAGCAGTATAACCGGACAGGGGTCGTGGCAAAAACTGTTTTTT.

The rearrangement uses TRBV18 and TRBJ2-7, with 8 bases matching TRBD1. The germline V gene encodes CDR1 KGHSH and CDR2 LQKENI. J gave up 3 bases and V 8 bases, and 12 bases lay outside the gene matches. The CDR3 length is 15 residues. In nucleotides, the CDR3 is TGTGCCAGCACCGTAACCGGGACAGGTCTCTACGAGCAGTACTTC. Residues: CASTVTGTGLYEQYF.

This clonotype has only one observation. The chain couples TRBV12-3 or TRBV12-4 to TRBJ2-7; D not resolved. Between the trimmed V and J ends, which lost 5 bases and 4 bases, there was a span of 12 bases. The CDR3 is 13 residues long. The CDR3 nucleotides are TGTGCCAGCAGTATACCGATGGGATACGAGCAGTACTTC. It specifies CASSIPMGYEQYF.

This clonotype was seen a few times. V usage is TRBV6-5 and J usage is TRBJ2-3; TRBD1 agrees at 8 bases. The V gene's germline CDR1 is MNHEY and CDR2 SVGAGI. With V trimmed by 5 bases and J by 6 bases, 10 bases remained unmatched. This CDR3 comprises 15 residues. The CDR3 spells CASSTGTGPPDTQYF. CDR3 bases: TGTGCCAGCAGTACCGGGACAGGACCCCCGGATACGCAGTATTTT.

This clonotype was observed a few times. This rearrangement joins TRBV19 to TRBJ2-7; TRBD1 matches at 7 bases. Germline-derived CDR1 and CDR2 are LNHDA and SQIVND (reference sequence). The V segment lost 3 bases and the J segment 4 bases; nucleotides outside the gene matches: 9. The CDR3 consists of 15 residues. CDR3 amino acids: CASSIRDRSWYEQYF. CDR3 bases: TGTGCCAGTAGTATTAGGGACAGATCCTGGTACGAGCAGTACTTC.

This clonotype is a singleton in its sample. The chain carries TRBV11-3 and TRBJ2-3; D may be TRBD1 (5 bases). Trimming took 0 bases from V and 1 from J, leaving 11 bases between them. This CDR3 is built from 16 residues. CDR1 is SGHNT and CDR2 is YENEEA in the germline V gene. The CDR3 sequence: CASSLEATVGTDTQYF. CDR3 bases: TGTGCCAGCAGCTTAGAGGCGACAGTCGGCACAGATACGCAGTATTTT.

This clonotype was recorded a few times. V usage is TRBV27 and J usage is TRBJ1-1; 9 bases are a match to TRBD1. The trim removed 2 bases at V and 6 bases at J, leaving 4 bases unmatched. The CDR3 sequence is 14 residues long. The V gene's germline CDR1 is MNHEY and CDR2 SMNVEV (reference sequence). CDR3 in DNA: TGTGCCAGCAGTTTAGGGACAGGGCAGGCTGAAGCTTTCTTT. Translating gives CASSLGTGQAEAFF.

The J gene is TRBJ1-4, the V gene TRBV6-5; the D gene is possibly TRBD1 (6 bases). The CDR3 runs to 13 residues. The germline V and J ends were trimmed by 7 bases and 4 bases, with 10 bases remaining between them. Germline CDR1 reads MNHEY; CDR2 reads SVGAGI. The CDR3 nucleotides read TGTGCCAGCACCGACAGGAGTAATGAAAAACTGTTTTTT. Translating gives CASTDRSNEKLFF.

The V call is TRBV6-5, the J call TRBJ2-5, with TRBD2 matching over 7 bases. Germline CDR1 MNHEY, CDR2 SVGAGI. The CDR3 is 21 amino acids. V shed 0 bases, J shed 3 bases, and the junction held 22 bases outside the gene matches. The CDR3 spells CASSYSIRLVGGGAGEETQYF. CDR3 bases: TGTGCCAGCAGTTACTCGATTCGTCTCGTGGGGGGAGGGGCGGGTGAAGAGACCCAGTACTTC.

This clonotype was detected only a few times. The chain links TRBV19 to TRBJ2-1; D not certain. The V and J ends lost 1 base and 6 bases respectively, with 10 bases between them. The germline gives CDR1 LNHDA, CDR2 SQIVND (reference sequence). The CDR3 is 14 amino acids. For the CDR3, the DNA is TGTGCCAGTAGTATAGCGGTCACGGGCAATGAGCAGTTCTTC. Translation gives CASSIAVTGNEQFF. The full variable domain, rest sourced from reference TRBV19 and TRBJ2-1, is DGGITQSPKYLFRKEGQNVTLSCEQNLNHDAMYWYRQDPGQGLRLIYYSQIVNDFQKGDIAEGYSVSREKKESFPLTVTSAQKNPTAFYLCASSIAVTGNEQFFGPGTRLTVL.

The CDR3, as DNA: TGTGCCAGCAGAGATCCCGGTCCTCAACGGGAGCAGTACTTC. Residues: CASRDPGPQREQYF. This rearrangement joins TRBV6-2 or TRBV6-3 to TRBJ2-7; D gene ambiguous. The CDR3 length is 14 residues. V was shortened by 6 bases and J by 7 bases, with 19 bases between the two germline ends. CDR1 is MNHEY, CDR2 SVGEGT, per germline.

The chain combines TRBV12-3 or TRBV12-4 with TRBJ1-5, with D possibly being TRBD1 (5 bases). CDR3 size: 15 residues. With 7 bases removed from V and 4 bases from J, the gap between germline ends came to 17 bases. The CDR3 reads CASKGPMGRNQPQHF. The CDR3 DNA is TGTGCCAGCAAAGGGCCCATGGGGCGAAATCAGCCCCAGCATTTT.